Listed here are 32 T cell receptor beta chains from one sample, sequenced in a study of blood T cell repertoires in COVID-19. Generated by immunoSEQ multiplex PCR, the TCRdb table keeps only in-frame clones and is missing some. The table lists 25,000 to 35,000 clones, approximately 85% of them singletons, with 7.9% in the top ten. Sequencing used peripheral blood. These receptors originate from a man between 60 and 75 years old with COVID-19, enrolled during active disease.

The rearrangement joins TRBV5-1 to TRBJ2-3; 9 nucleotides line up with TRBD2. The CDR3 consists of 13 residues. CDR1 is SGHRS and CDR2 is YFSETQ in the germline V gene. J was trimmed by 4 bases and V by 7 bases; bases with no gene match: 4. The CDR3 DNA reads as TGCGCCAGCTCGAAGCGGGAGGCAGATACGCAGTATTTT. Translated, it gives CASSKREADTQYF.

V gene TRBV4-1 combines with J gene TRBJ2-2, with 10 bases fitting TRBD2. This CDR3 contains 16 residues. Germline lookup yields CDR1 MGHRA and CDR2 YSYEKL. The V segment lost 2 bases and the J segment 4 bases; nucleotides outside the gene matches: 4. This CDR3 reads CASSQLAGAVTGELFF. The CDR3 DNA reads TGCGCCAGCAGCCAACTAGCGGGAGCTGTCACCGGGGAGCTGTTTTTT.

The V and J genes are TRBV3-1 (or the pseudogene TRBV3-2) and TRBJ2-5; the match to TRBD2 covers 13 bases. This CDR3 spans 14 amino acids. Germline values: CDR1 LGHDT, CDR2 YNNKEL (reference sequence). J gave up 12 bases and V 5 bases, and 9 bases lay outside the gene matches. The CDR3 nucleotides are TGTGCCAGCAGCTTTGACCGGACTAGCGGGAGAAAGTACTTC. It specifies CASSFDRTSGRKYF.

This clone was seen a single time. The rearrangement links TRBV9 to TRBJ1-5; TRBD1 might be the D (5 bases). Germline CDR1 SGDLS, CDR2 YYNGEE. Trimming took 3 bases from V and 0 from J, leaving 13 bases between them. CDR3 length: 16 amino acids. CDR3 sequence reads: CASSGRRDHSNQPQHF. DNA of the CDR3: TGTGCCAGCAGCGGAAGGAGGGACCATAGCAATCAGCCCCAGCATTTT.

The chain employs TRBV19 and TRBJ1-1, with D perhaps matching TRBD1 (5 bases). The CDR3 runs 14 residues. V dropped 0 bases and J dropped 4 bases, with 9 bases sitting between them. Germline CDR1 reads LNHDA; CDR2 reads SQIVND (reference sequence). The CDR3 sequence: CASSIERDFTEAFF. The DNA of the CDR3 is TGTGCCAGTAGTATAGAAAGGGACTTCACTGAAGCTTTCTTT.

This chain uses TRBV27 with TRBJ2-1, with D perhaps matching TRBD1 (5 bases). This CDR3 comprises 14 residues. The germline V and J ends were trimmed by 3 bases and 3 bases, with 9 bases remaining between them. CDR1 MNHEY and CDR2 SMNVEV come from the germline V gene (reference sequence). CDR3 in DNA: TGTGCCAGCAGTTTTGGACAAATCTACAATGAGCAGTTCTTC. This codes for CASSFGQIYNEQFF.

The chain employs TRBV6-2 or TRBV6-3 and TRBJ1-5, with 10 bases identical to TRBD1. The CDR3 contains 17 residues. CDR1 is MNHEY and CDR2 is SVGEGT in the germline V gene. V was pared by 6 bases and J by 0 bases, with 8 bases of the junction left unmatched. The CDR3 nucleotides are TGTGCCAGCAGCGACTGGGGACAGGGGTATAGCAATCAGCCCCAGCATTTT. It is translated as CASSDWGQGYSNQPQHF.

The V gene is TRBV3-1 (or the pseudogene TRBV3-2), the J gene TRBJ2-5; perhaps TRBD2 as D (6 bases). This CDR3 contains 15 residues. Per the germline V gene, CDR1 is LGHDT and CDR2 is YNNKEL (reference sequence). V was clipped by 4 bases and J by 5 bases, with 17 bases between them. The CDR3: CASSPYGLRGETQYF. The CDR3 coding sequence is TGTGCCAGCAGCCCTTATGGCCTCCGGGGGGAGACCCAGTACTTC.

The rearrangement uses TRBV7-8 and TRBJ2-3; weak D call: TRBD1 (6 bases). The CDR3 consists of 13 residues. Deletions cut 5 bases from V and 6 bases from J, with 12 bases between. Germline V gene lookup returns CDR1 SGHVS and CDR2 FQNEAQ. The CDR3 DNA reads as TGTGCCAGCAGCCACATACAGGGCGATACGCAGTATTTT. Translation gives CASSHIQGDTQYF. Complete variable domain (other parts from reference TRBV7-8 and TRBJ2-3): GAGVSQSPRYKVAKRGQDVALRCDPISGHVSLFWYQQALGQGPEFLTYFQNEAQLDKSGLPSDRFFAERPEGSVSTLKIQRTQQEDSAVYLCASSHIQGDTQYFGPGTRLTVL.

The genes are TRBV4-3 and TRBJ2-1; no clear D gene. V gave up 4 bases and J gave up 8 bases, with 12 bases separating them. The CDR3 consists of 13 residues. CDR1 LGHNA and CDR2 YSLEER come from the germline V gene. Written as DNA, the CDR3 is TGCGCCAGCAGCCTACGACCAGGCGATGAGCAGTTCTTC. Protein: CASSLRPGDEQFF.

The chain links TRBV5-1 to TRBJ2-7; TRBD2 is a possible D gene (6 bases). V lost 1 base, J lost 3 bases, and 17 bases lay in between. The germline V gene has CDR1 SGHRS and CDR2 YFSETQ. The CDR3 covers 16 residues. This CDR3 is CASSLRFTSPYYEQYF. CDR3 in DNA: TGCGCCAGCAGCTTGAGGTTTACTAGCCCATACTACGAGCAGTACTTC.

V usage is TRBV5-4 and J usage is TRBJ2-1, with 9 nucleotides matching TRBD2. The length of the CDR3 is 15 residues. Germline V lookup: CDR1 SGHNT, CDR2 YYREEE (reference sequence). Trimming removed 4 bases from V and 3 bases from J; junction bases left unmatched: 5. The CDR3 sequence is CASSPRTSVYNEQFF. CDR3 nucleotide sequence: TGTGCCAGCAGCCCACGGACTAGCGTCTACAATGAGCAGTTCTTC.

The V and J genes are TRBV5-1 and TRBJ2-3, with 8 bases matching TRBD1. The germline CDR1 and CDR2 sequences are SGHRS and YFSETQ. J gave up 1 base and V 0 bases, and 4 bases lay outside the gene matches. The CDR3 is made up of 16 amino acids. CDR3 loop: CASSLDAGQGTDTQYF. The CDR3 nucleotides read TGCGCCAGCAGCTTGGATGCGGGACAGGGCACAGATACGCAGTATTTT.

The V and J genes are TRBV12-3 or TRBV12-4 and TRBJ1-2; no definite D call. CDR3 size: 13 residues. The germline V and J ends were trimmed by 3 bases and 4 bases, with 9 bases remaining between them. The CDR3 reads CASSLPGTYGYTF. In DNA form, the CDR3 reads TGTGCCAGCAGTTTGCCAGGAACCTATGGCTACACCTTC.

This sequence joins TRBV5-8 and TRBJ1-2; the match to TRBD1 covers 7 bases. Losses at the gene ends were 9 bases for V and 10 bases for J; bases not matched to a gene: 15. Germline V gene sequence: CDR1 SGHTS, CDR2 YDEGEE. This CDR3 has 13 amino acids. The CDR3, as DNA: TGTGCCACCCCAGGGGGGACAGCGGATCACTACACCTTC. It specifies CATPGGTADHYTF.

The J gene is TRBJ2-1, the V gene TRBV6-2 or TRBV6-3; D might be TRBD1 (5 bases). The V end lost 3 bases, the J end lost 12 bases, and 12 bases lay between the germline ends. The CDR3 contains 12 residues. CDR1 MNHEY and CDR2 SVGEGT come from the germline V gene. For the CDR3, the DNA is TGTGCCAGCAGTTATCAGGGAATTGCGCAGTTCTTC. This encodes CASSYQGIAQFF.

J is TRBJ2-3 and V is TRBV6-5; D is perhaps TRBD2 (5 bases). The CDR3 is 13 amino acids. V lost 6 bases and J lost 2, with 9 bases in between. CDR1 is MNHEY, CDR2 SVGAGI, per germline. DNA of the CDR3: TGTGCCAGCAGCCAGGACTCCACAGATACGCAGTATTTT. Its translation is CASSQDSTDTQYF.

The chain uses TRBV6-2 or TRBV6-3 and TRBJ2-7; perhaps TRBD2 as D (5 bases). This CDR3 spans 17 amino acids. Germline CDR1 and CDR2: MNHEY and SVGEGT. V was pared by 0 bases and J by 3 bases, with 18 bases between. The chain's CDR3 is CASSYSLGAGLFYEQYF. CDR3 nucleotides: TGTGCCAGCAGTTACTCGTTGGGAGCAGGCTTATTCTACGAGCAGTACTTC.

The chain joins TRBV28 to TRBJ1-1; 7 positions match TRBD1. Germline CDR1 and CDR2: MDHEN and SYDVKM. The CDR3 runs 16 residues. V was pared by 0 bases and J by 1 base, with 5 bases of the junction left unmatched. Written as DNA, the CDR3 is TGTGCCAGCAGTTTATGGGACAGGTTATCGAACACTGAAGCTTTCTTT. Protein sequence: CASSLWDRLSNTEAFF.

This sequence joins TRBV5-1 and TRBJ2-1, with 9 bases matching TRBD1. In germline, CDR1 is SGHRS, CDR2 YFSETQ. The CDR3 length is 15 residues. V lost 0 bases and J lost 16; bases outside the gene matches: 14. The CDR3 sequence is CASSLGGTGLISYFF. CDR3 in DNA: TGCGCCAGCAGCTTGGGAGGGACAGGGCTTATATCCTATTTCTTC.

The CDR3 spells CASSLRVGTGETEAFF. The CDR3 DNA is TGTGCCAGCAGCCTCCGGGTAGGGACAGGGGAAACTGAAGCTTTCTTT. The V call is TRBV11-2, the J call TRBJ1-1, with TRBD1 identical over 10 bases. The CDR3 is 16 amino acids. Unmatched junction bases numbered 11, after V lost 5 bases and J lost 5 bases. Germline assignment: CDR1 SGHAT and CDR2 FQNNGV.

The chain combines TRBV4-2 with TRBJ2-5; D is possibly TRBD2 (6 bases). Germline loops: CDR1 LGHNA, CDR2 YNFKEQ. Trimming removed 3 bases at V and 3 bases at J, with 17 bases between. This CDR3 region has 16 residues. DNA for the CDR3: TGTGCCAGCAGCCAGGGATATAAGGGAGGTGAAGAGACCCAGTACTTC. Amino acids: CASSQGYKGGEETQYF.

There are a few counts of this clone. The CDR3 reads CASTSVGGTYGYTF. The CDR3 coding sequence is TGCGCCAGCACCTCGGTGGGGGGTACCTATGGCTACACCTTC. This chain joins TRBV4-1 and TRBJ1-2; weak D call: TRBD1 (5 bases). The CDR3 extends over 14 amino acids. V gave up 7 bases and J gave up 4 bases, with 16 bases separating them. The germline gives CDR1 MGHRA, CDR2 YSYEKL.

The chain recombines TRBV6-5 with TRBJ2-1, with TRBD2 matching over 7 bases. The CDR3 is 15 residues long. With V trimmed by 0 bases and J by 9 bases, 8 bases remained unmatched. Germline CDR1 is MNHEY and CDR2 is SVGAGI. DNA for the CDR3: TGTGCCAGCAGTTACTCTGCGGGAGACTTTAGTGAGCAGTTCTTC. Residues: CASSYSAGDFSEQFF.

This chain uses TRBV19 with TRBJ1-1; D gene uncertain. V lost 4 bases to trimming and J lost 10 bases, with 13 bases between them. Germline CDR1 reads LNHDA; CDR2 reads SQIVND (reference sequence). This CDR3 has 12 amino acids. The CDR3 loop reads CASSTRTGGAFF. DNA of the CDR3: TGTGCCAGTAGTACACGGACTGGAGGAGCTTTCTTT.

The gene calls are TRBV18 and TRBJ2-7; 8 bases are a match to TRBD1. Germline V gene sequence: CDR1 KGHSH, CDR2 LQKENI. The CDR3 sequence is 13 residues long. The trim removed 5 bases at V and 5 bases at J, leaving 5 bases unmatched. For the CDR3, the DNA is TGTGCCAGCTCATCCAGGGGGCTGGACGAGCAGTACTTC. It codes for CASSSRGLDEQYF.

The chain combines TRBV4-2 with TRBJ2-7; the D gene is possibly TRBD1 (5 bases). This CDR3 comprises 12 residues. V shed 4 bases and J shed 6 bases, with 10 bases lying between them. Germline V gives CDR1 LGHNA, CDR2 YNFKEQ. CDR3 coding DNA: TGTGCCAGCAGCCGGGGAAGGGGCGAGCAGTACTTC. Translation gives CASSRGRGEQYF.

V and J are TRBV4-3 and TRBJ1-2, with TRBD1 identical over 9 bases. Germline-derived CDR1 and CDR2 are LGHNA and YSLEER. Germline trimming cut 4 bases from V and 8 bases from J; bases unmatched to any gene: 8. The CDR3 contains 14 residues. CDR3 sequence reads: CASSRNPGQGGYTF. The CDR3 nucleotides read TGCGCCAGCAGCCGAAACCCGGGACAGGGAGGCTACACCTTC.

The chain has TRBV13 and TRBJ2-7; 7 bases align to TRBD2. V shed 5 bases and J 4 bases; nucleotides not matched to a gene: 17. CDR1 and CDR2 from the germline V gene are PRHDT and FYEKMQ (reference sequence). The CDR3 sequence is 17 residues long. The CDR3 protein is CASSLQLSGSVPYEQYF. The CDR3 coding sequence is TGTGCCAGCAGCCTACAACTTAGCGGGTCAGTCCCTTACGAGCAGTACTTC.

V usage is TRBV7-9 and J usage is TRBJ1-2, with D tentatively TRBD1 (6 bases). Germline V gene lookup returns CDR1 SEHNR and CDR2 FQNEAQ (reference sequence). This CDR3 is 15 amino acids long. V was trimmed by 3 bases and J by 4 bases, leaving 15 bases between them. The CDR3 protein is CASSFNKDSPYGYTF. CDR3 nucleotide sequence: TGTGCCAGCAGCTTTAATAAGGACAGTCCCTATGGCTACACCTTC.

For the CDR3, the DNA is TGTGCCAGCGCACCGGGACAGGACTATGGCTACACCTTC. It encodes CASAPGQDYGYTF. This chain uses TRBV11-3 with TRBJ1-2; 8 bases fit TRBD1. CDR3 length: 13 amino acids. Germline V lookup: CDR1 SGHNT, CDR2 YENEEA. With V trimmed by 8 bases and J by 3 bases, 5 bases remained unmatched. Combining the CDR3 with reference TRBV11-3 and TRBJ1-2 gives the whole variable domain EAGVVQSPRYKIIEKKQPVAFWCNPISGHNTLYWYLQNLGQGPELLIRYENEEAVDDSQLPKDRFSAERLKGVDSTLKIQPAELGDSAVYLCASAPGQDYGYTFGSGTRLTVV.

The chain recombines TRBV12-3 or TRBV12-4 with TRBJ2-1, with TRBD1 identical over 8 bases. V lost 6 bases to trimming and J lost 8 bases; unmatched junction nucleotides: 6. CDR3 length: 13 amino acids. CDR3 DNA: TGTGCCAGCAGCCACCTGGGACAGGATGAGCAGTTCTTC. Protein sequence: CASSHLGQDEQFF.